This entry concerns a single TCR beta chain. Its target is not known. These data are taken from a study of OX40 agonist ivuxolimab in advanced cancers. Background on the study: Cohort: more than 75% men, mean age roughly 60, aged about 20 to 85.

Findings and limits, study-wide: In CD8+ T cells, expanded clones were on average more numerous than in CD4+. Normalized expansion of T-cell clones was also low for some nonresponders. Doses of 0.1 to 3.0 mg/kg were accompanied by clonal expansion of CD4+ and CD8+ blood T cells by week 6.

V lost 9 bases to trimming and J lost 6 bases; unmatched junction nucleotides: 11. This CDR3 has 14 residues. Germline V CDR1 and CDR2: KGHSH, LQKENI. TCRdb keeps only in-frame clones here, not all; method: immunoSEQ multiplex PCR. Seen here are about 70,000 clones, about 82% observed once, and the top ten hold 6.9%. This TCR was sampled from an adult with an advanced solid tumor such as melanoma, head and neck, liver or kidney cancer. The chain joins TRBV18 to TRBJ1-5; TRBD1 agrees at 7 bases. The input for sequencing was CD4+ or CD8+ T cells sorted from blood, taken in a trial of the OX40 agonist ivuxolimab. Written as DNA, the CDR3 is TGTGCCAGTCGTTTGACAGGGCAGGGTCAGCCCCAGCATTTT. It encodes CASRLTGQGQPQHF.